This record concerns one T cell receptor (beta chain) sequence. It has no known antigen specificity. Just one base apart from a much larger clone, this may be a read error. The CDR3 runs 14 amino acids, cysteine and phenylalanine included. Of the read, only the CDR3 DNA is kept; its 42 bases are in frame from base 1. Deletion took 4 bases off V and 4 bases off J, with a span of 13 bases between the germline ends. Sequences SGHVS (CDR1) and FQNEAQ (CDR2) are obtained from the germline V gene. Follow-up blood from HIV-infected patients was collected roughly three months, about 14 weeks, after antiretroviral therapy began. Since whole blood was used without any cell fractionation, the repertoire reflected all peripheral T cells in unsorted form. For RNA extraction, roughly 2.6 ml of peripheral blood was drawn into Tempus tubes. Patients were deemed ineligible for enrollment if they had febrile or AIDS-related illness, tumors, hepatitis B or C coinfection, immunomodulatory therapy, recent vaccination or treatment interruptions. Residual genomic DNA was removed with the TURBO-DNase kit and globin mRNA was depleted with GLOBINclear.

Around 510 ng RNA was reverse transcribed with SuperScript III using primers against the alpha and beta constant regions. Separate alpha and beta chain libraries were made by chain-specific third strand synthesis with multiplexing indices. The protocol used a single primer pair to amplify all rearrangements within a chain, which avoided primer bias, and attached molecular barcodes to each cDNA molecule. T4 RNA Ligase 1 joined purified cDNA to a 5' RACE adapter that carried a random hexamer and the SP2 sequencing primer site. The authors primed second strand synthesis from the SP2 site with Phusion polymerase and used slow temperature ramps to favor optimal annealing. Each molecule's 12-nucleotide barcode consisted of two random hexamer sequences, both added before amplification and joined together. P5 and P7 adapter elements plus a second index were added in a short first PCR, which was followed by a roughly 21-cycle amplification PCR with P5s and P7 primers. A total of around 27 PCR cycles were applied to the libraries, which were quantified on a Qubit, sized on a Bioanalyzer, and diluted to roughly 4.4 nM. Sequencing of the normalized libraries was performed on an Illumina MiSeq with 2 x 250 paired-end kits. MinElute columns were the means by which the reverse transcription reactions were cleaned up, and the reactions were eluted into roughly 10 ul Tris-Cl. The adapter ligations were run for approximately 23 hours at 16 degrees C, and AMPure XP beads at a 1:1 ratio were afterwards used to clean them. Processing in the source paper ran as follows. Demultiplexed FASTQ files were processed with a modified Decombinator that output V, J, insert and barcode information. Any sequence that shared a barcode yet differed from the dominant sequence was discarded as an error, and the number of original cDNA molecules was estimated by counting barcodes clustered at Levenshtein distance 3. The R packages ineq, vegan, igraph and RCytoscape were used for downstream analyses, with IMGT nomenclature and CDR3 definitions applied. V gene usage was computed over distinct sequences, each TCR counted once to avoid skew from clonal expansion. Unique CDR3 amino acid sequences within a donor were connected in similarity networks whenever two sequences differed by a single Levenshtein edit. The authors compiled published HIV-specific CDR3s (just over 90 alpha, more than 650 beta) and CMV-specific CDR3s (about 13 alpha, a few hundred beta) and searched for them in the repertoires. Lower sequence numbers were not the cause of the decreased diversity in patients, as random subsampling to size-matched repertoires showed. The public reads were reanalyzed by TCRdb: fastp trimming at Q25, MiXCR alignment, in-frame beta chains only. For every CDR3 protein sequence, its rows merge into one entry that carries the most common genes and DNA. The V and J calls follow TCRdb's processing rather than the paper's. In this sample the table shows some 8,700 distinct CDR3 sequences, 7.5% to 9.5% of which occur a single time. Approximately 23% of the sample rests with the top ten.

This entry is derived from a study of HIV-infected patients and healthy controls (TCRdb year 2014). Concerning the study at large: Although they stayed below normal ranges, CD4 counts in 14 of 16 patients rose modestly but significantly after three months of therapy. The study asked whether deep sequencing of the TCR repertoire from small blood samples of HIV patients could detect immune perturbation and reconstitution. Relative to controls, total CDR3 counts per chain did not differ significantly, and patients lacked overall T-cell lymphocytopenia. An undetectable viral load was attained by 11 of 16 patients by the second bleed and by all patients after a further year of therapy. No consistent shift in CD8 counts was seen during early therapy, whereas a slight rise was seen in the CD4:CD8 ratio. Summary of the overall study and its limitations: Using whole blood restricted sequencing depth and prevented separating the dynamics of distinct T-cell subpopulations. The study did not determine donor HLA types. Compared with untreated HIV+ repertoires, healthy control repertoires had roughly threefold more distinct CDR3s and higher Shannon diversity. MAIT cell alpha-chain CDR3s were present at high frequency in healthy controls but severely depleted in HIV+ repertoires. In HIV-infected patients, the apparent post-therapy recovery of the Gini index was not replicated in size-matched repertoire data. By Jaccard index and by the count of highly shared sequences, healthy controls shared more CDR3s between individuals than HIV+ patients did. Treated samples reflected only about twelve weeks of therapy, arguably too short to observe immune reconstitution given low adult thymic output. Mean usage differed significantly between HIV-infected patients and controls for eight alpha and eight beta V genes. During therapy, HIV-associated CDR3s significantly decreased in frequency, while CMV-associated CDR3s did not change significantly, though most became more frequent. Unequal numbers of distinct sequences between patients and controls complicated comparisons, and size-matching overweighted rare events from HIV-infected data. The observed differences in diversity were not explained by the slight differences in age and sex profiles between the study cohorts. Processing included only sixteen HIV-infected individuals, and this was regarded by the authors as a major limit on how widely the findings apply. Alpha-beta chain pairing was not determined in the samples. Oligoclonality may be reflected in the significantly higher mean Gini indices of HIV-infected repertoires compared with controls.

This receptor was obtained from an adult with HIV infection. The chain was built from TRBV7-8 and TRBJ2-5, with the D gene not confidently named. Specimen: blood, collected during antiretroviral therapy. Read as DNA, the sequence is TGTGCCAGCAGCTCGGCTGAAATCCGAGAGACCCAGTACTTC. Its protein is CASSSAEIRETQYF.